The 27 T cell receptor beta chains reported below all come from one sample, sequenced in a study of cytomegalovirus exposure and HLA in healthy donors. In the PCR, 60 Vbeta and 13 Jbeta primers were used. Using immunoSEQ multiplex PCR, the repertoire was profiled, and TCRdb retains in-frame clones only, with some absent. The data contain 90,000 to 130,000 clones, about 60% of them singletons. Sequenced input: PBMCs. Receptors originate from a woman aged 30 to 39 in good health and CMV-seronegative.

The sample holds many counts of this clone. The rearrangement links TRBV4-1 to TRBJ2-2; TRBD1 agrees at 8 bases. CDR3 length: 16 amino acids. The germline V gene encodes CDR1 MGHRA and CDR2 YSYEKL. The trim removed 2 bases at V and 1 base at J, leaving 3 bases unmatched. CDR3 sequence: CASSQTGTGNTGELFF. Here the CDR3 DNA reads TGCGCCAGCAGCCAAACAGGGACAGGGAACACCGGGGAGCTGTTTTTT.

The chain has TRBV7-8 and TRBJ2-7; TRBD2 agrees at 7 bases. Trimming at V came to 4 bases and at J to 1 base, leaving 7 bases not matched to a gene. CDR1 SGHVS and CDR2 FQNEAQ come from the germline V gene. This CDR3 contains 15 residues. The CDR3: CASSYRASGSYEQYF. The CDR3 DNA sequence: TGTGCCAGCAGCTACCGAGCTAGCGGATCCTACGAGCAGTACTTC.

CDR3 residues: CASSPLGLSGIHGNEQFF. As DNA, the CDR3 is TGTGCCAGTAGCCCCCTGGGACTTAGCGGGATTCATGGAAATGAGCAGTTCTTC. The chain carries TRBV19 and TRBJ2-1, with 8 positions matching TRBD2. Germline CDR1 is LNHDA and CDR2 is SQIVND (reference sequence). The J segment lost 7 bases and the V segment lost 6 bases, leaving 20 bases of the junction unmatched. The CDR3 covers 18 residues.

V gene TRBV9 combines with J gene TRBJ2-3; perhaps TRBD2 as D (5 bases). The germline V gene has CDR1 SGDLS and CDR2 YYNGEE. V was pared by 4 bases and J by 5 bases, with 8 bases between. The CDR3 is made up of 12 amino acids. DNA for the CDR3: TGTGCCAGCAGCACTAGGGAAGATACGCAGTATTTT. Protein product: CASSTREDTQYF.

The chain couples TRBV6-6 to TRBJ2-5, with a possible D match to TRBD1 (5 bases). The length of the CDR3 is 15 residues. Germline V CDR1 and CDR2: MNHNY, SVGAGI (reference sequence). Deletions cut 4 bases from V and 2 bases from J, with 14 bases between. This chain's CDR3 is CASSSFRGRQETQYF. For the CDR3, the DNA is TGTGCCAGCAGTTCCTTTAGGGGTAGGCAAGAGACCCAGTACTTC.

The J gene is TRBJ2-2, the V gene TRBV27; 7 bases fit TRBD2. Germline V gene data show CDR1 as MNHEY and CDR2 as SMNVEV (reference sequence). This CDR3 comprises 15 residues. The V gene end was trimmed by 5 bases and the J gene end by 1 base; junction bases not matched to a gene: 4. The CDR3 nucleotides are TGTGCCAGCAGTACTAGCGTTAGGAACACCGGGGAGCTGTTTTTT. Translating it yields CASSTSVRNTGELFF.

The DNA for the CDR3 is TGCAGCGTTGGGGGGCAGTACAATCAGCCCCAGCATTTT. Amino acids: CSVGGQYNQPQHF. V gene TRBV29-1 combines with J gene TRBJ1-5; possibly TRBD1 for D (6 bases). Between the trimmed V and J ends, which lost 4 bases and 3 bases, there was a span of 10 bases. CDR1 and CDR2 from the germline V gene are SQVTM and ANQGSEA. The CDR3 covers 13 residues.

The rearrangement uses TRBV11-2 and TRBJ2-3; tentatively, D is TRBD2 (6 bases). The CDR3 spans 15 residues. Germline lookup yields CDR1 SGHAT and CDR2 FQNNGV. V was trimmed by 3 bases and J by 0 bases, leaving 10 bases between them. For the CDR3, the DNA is TGTGCCAGCAGCTTCACCAGCGGGAGCACAGATACGCAGTATTTT. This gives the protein CASSFTSGSTDTQYF.

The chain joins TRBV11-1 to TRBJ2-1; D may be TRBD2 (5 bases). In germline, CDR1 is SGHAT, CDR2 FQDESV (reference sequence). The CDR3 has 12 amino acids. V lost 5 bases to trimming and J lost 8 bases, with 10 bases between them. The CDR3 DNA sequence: TGTGCCAGCAGCCGTCGAGCGGATGAGCAGTTCTTC. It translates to CASSRRADEQFF.

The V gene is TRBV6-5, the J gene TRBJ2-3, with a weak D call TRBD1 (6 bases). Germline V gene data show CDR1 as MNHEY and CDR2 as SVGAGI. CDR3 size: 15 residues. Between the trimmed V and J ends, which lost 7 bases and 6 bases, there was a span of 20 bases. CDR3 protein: CASKQGIYIQDTQYF. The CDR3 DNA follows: TGTGCCAGCAAACAGGGAATATACATACAGGATACGCAGTATTTT.

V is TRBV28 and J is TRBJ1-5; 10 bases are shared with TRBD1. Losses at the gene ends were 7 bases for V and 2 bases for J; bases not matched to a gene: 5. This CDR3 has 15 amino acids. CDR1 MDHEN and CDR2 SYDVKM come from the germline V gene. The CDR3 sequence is CASTRQGARNQPQHF. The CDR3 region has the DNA TGTGCCAGCACCCGACAGGGGGCGCGCAATCAGCCCCAGCATTTT.

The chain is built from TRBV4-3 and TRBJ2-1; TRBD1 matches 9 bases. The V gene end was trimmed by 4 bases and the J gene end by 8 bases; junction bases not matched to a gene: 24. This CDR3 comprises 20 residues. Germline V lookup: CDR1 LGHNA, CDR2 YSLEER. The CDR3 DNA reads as TGCGCCAGCAGCCCCAGGAAGGGTGGTAGCTTGGGACAGGGAAGGGATGAGCAGTTCTTC. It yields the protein CASSPRKGGSLGQGRDEQFF.

The CDR3, as DNA: TGTGCCAGTAGTTTCGACAGGGGGCCTGGAAACACCATATATTTT. It specifies CASSFDRGPGNTIYF. The gene calls are TRBV19 and TRBJ1-3; TRBD1 aligns across 10 bases. V lost 5 bases and J lost 2; bases outside the gene matches: 3. CDR1 LNHDA and CDR2 SQIVND come from the germline V gene (reference sequence). The CDR3 runs to 15 residues. Variable domain in full (rest from reference TRBV19 and TRBJ1-3): DGGITQSPKYLFRKEGQNVTLSCEQNLNHDAMYWYRQDPGQGLRLIYYSQIVNDFQKGDIAEGYSVSREKKESFPLTVTSAQKNPTAFYLCASSFDRGPGNTIYFGEGSWLTVV.

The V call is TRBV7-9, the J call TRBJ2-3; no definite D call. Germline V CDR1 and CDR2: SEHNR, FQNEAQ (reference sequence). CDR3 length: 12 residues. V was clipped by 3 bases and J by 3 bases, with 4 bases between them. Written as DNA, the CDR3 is TGTGCCAGCAGCTTTCATACAGATACGCAGTATTTT. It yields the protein CASSFHTDTQYF.

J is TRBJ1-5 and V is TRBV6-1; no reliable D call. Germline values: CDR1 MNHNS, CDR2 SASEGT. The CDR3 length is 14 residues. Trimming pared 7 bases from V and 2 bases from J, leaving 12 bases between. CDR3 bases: TGTGCCAGCAATTCGGCCGGGGGCAATCAGCCCCAGCATTTT. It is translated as CASNSAGGNQPQHF.

The CDR3 DNA sequence: TGTGCCAGCAGTGATCAGGCTCCTAACTATGGCTACACCTTC. This codes for CASSDQAPNYGYTF. The chain employs TRBV6-4 and TRBJ1-2; D is undetermined. This CDR3 comprises 14 residues. Between the trimmed V and J ends, which lost 3 bases and 0 bases, there was a span of 8 bases. The germline V gene has CDR1 MRHNA and CDR2 SNTAGT.

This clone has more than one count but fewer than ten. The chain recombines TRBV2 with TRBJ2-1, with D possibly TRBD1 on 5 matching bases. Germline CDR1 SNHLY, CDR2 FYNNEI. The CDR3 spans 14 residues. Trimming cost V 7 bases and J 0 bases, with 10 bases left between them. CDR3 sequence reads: CASTQGTSYNEQFF. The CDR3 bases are TGTGCCAGCACTCAGGGCACCTCCTACAATGAGCAGTTCTTC. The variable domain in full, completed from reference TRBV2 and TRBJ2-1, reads EPEVTQTPSHQVTQMGQEVILRCVPISNHLYFYWYRQILGQKVEFLVSFYNNEISEKSEIFDDQFSVERPDGSNFTLKIRSTKLEDSAMYFCASTQGTSYNEQFFGPGTRLTVL.

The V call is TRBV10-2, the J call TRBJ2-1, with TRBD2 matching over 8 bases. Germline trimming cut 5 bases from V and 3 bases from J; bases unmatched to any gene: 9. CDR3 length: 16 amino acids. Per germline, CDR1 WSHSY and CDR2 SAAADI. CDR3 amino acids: CASSLLAGRNYNEQFF. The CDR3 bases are TGCGCCAGCAGTCTGCTAGCGGGCCGGAACTACAATGAGCAGTTCTTC.

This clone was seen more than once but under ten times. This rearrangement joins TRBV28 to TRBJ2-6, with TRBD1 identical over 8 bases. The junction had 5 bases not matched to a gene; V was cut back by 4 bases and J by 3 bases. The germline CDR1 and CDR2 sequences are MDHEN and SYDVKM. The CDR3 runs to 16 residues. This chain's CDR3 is CASSSQGAHGANVLTF. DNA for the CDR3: TGTGCCAGCAGTTCTCAGGGGGCGCATGGGGCCAACGTCCTGACTTTC.

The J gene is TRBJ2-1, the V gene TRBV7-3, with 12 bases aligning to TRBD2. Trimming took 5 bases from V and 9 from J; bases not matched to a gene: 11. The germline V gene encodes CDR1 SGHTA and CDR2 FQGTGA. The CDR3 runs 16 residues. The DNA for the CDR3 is TGTGCCAGCAGCCCCCGATGGCTAGCGGGAGGGGGTGAGCAGTTCTTC. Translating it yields CASSPRWLAGGGEQFF.

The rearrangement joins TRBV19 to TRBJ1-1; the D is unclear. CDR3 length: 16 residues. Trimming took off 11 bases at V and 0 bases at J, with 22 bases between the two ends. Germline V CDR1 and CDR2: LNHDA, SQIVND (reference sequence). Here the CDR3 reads CASVEEAMGMNTEAFF. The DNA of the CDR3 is TGTGCCTCCGTGGAGGAGGCAATGGGGATGAACACTGAAGCTTTCTTT.

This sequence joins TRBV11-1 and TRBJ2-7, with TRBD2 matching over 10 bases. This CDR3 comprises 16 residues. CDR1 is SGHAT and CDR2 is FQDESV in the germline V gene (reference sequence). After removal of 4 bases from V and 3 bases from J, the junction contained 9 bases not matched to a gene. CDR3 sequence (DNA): TGTGCCAGCAGCTCCCATATAGCGGGAGGTAACTACGAGCAGTACTTC. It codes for CASSSHIAGGNYEQYF.

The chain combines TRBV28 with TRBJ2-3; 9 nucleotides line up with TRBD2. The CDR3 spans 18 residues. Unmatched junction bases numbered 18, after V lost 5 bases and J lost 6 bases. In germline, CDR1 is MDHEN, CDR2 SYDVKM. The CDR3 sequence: CASSPPGSGRRVEDTQYF. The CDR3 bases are TGTGCCAGCAGTCCCCCAGGTAGCGGGAGACGGGTTGAGGATACGCAGTATTTT.

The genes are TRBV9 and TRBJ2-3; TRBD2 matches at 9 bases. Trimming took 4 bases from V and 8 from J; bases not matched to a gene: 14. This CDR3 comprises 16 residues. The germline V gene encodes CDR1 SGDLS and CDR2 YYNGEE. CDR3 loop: CASSLALSGSIITQYF. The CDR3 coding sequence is TGTGCCAGCAGCCTAGCCCTTAGCGGGAGTATTATTACGCAGTATTTT.

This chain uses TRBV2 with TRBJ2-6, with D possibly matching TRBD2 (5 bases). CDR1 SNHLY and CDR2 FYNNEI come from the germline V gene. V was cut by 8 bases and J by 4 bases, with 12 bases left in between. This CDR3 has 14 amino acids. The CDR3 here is CASRARVGANVLTF. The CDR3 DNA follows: TGTGCCAGCCGCGCGAGGGTCGGGGCCAACGTCCTGACTTTC.

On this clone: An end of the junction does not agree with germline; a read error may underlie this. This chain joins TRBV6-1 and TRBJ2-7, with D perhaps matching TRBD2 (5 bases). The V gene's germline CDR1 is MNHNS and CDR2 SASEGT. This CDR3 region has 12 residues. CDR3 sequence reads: CASSEWGSEQHF. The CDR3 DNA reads TGTGCCAGCAGTGAGTGGGGTAGCGAGCAGCACTTC.

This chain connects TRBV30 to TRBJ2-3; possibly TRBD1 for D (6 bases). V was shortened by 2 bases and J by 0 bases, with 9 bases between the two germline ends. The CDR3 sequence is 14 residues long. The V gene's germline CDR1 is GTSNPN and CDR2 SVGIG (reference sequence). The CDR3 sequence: CAWSFGQSTDTQYF. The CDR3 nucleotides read TGTGCCTGGAGTTTCGGACAGAGCACAGATACGCAGTATTTT.